This TCR beta chain is from a study of OX40 agonist ivuxolimab in advanced cancers. For the study in its entirety: The costimulatory receptor OX40 (CD134) was targeted by ivuxolimab, a fully human IgG2 agonistic monoclonal antibody. Of the roughly 52 patients in dose escalation, about 19 had hepatocellular carcinoma, some 15 had melanoma, 9 had renal cell carcinoma and 9 had head and neck cancer. Partial responses occurred in three dose-escalation patients: two with cutaneous melanoma and one with hepatocellular carcinoma. Intravenous ivuxolimab was administered to patients every 2 weeks at six dose levels: 0.01, 0.1, 0.3, 1.5, 3 and 10 mg/kg. The monotherapy dose-escalation portion (N ≈ 50 patients) of the phase I ivuxolimab trial is reported in the paper. In the dose-escalation cohort, approximately 83% of patients were male, and the mean age was 60 years with a range of about 20 to 80. The purpose of peripheral TCRbeta sequencing was to test whether ivuxolimab changed TCR sequence diversity and led to clonal T-cell expansion. Prior anti-PD-1, anti-PD-L1 or anti-CTLA-4 therapy was permitted, and approximately 42% of dose-escalation patients had received checkpoint inhibitors. General findings and caveats noted by the study authors: The antigen specificity of the peripheral T cells that underwent clonal expansion was not determined. At doses from 0.1 to 3.0 mg/kg, clonal expansion was seen in both CD4+ and CD8+ blood T cells between baseline and week 6. Low levels of normalized T-cell clonal expansion were also seen in some nonresponding patients. On average, CD8+ T cells showed more expanded clones than CD4+ T cells after ivuxolimab. In the 0.1-3.0 mg/kg groups, partial responders were among the patients with the lowest normalized peripheral clonal expansion, particularly in CD8+ T cells.

For sequencing of the TCRbeta CDR3 region, genomic DNA was extracted from the sorted cells. The immunoSEQ Assay was used for sequencing of TCRbeta CDR3 regions. TCRdb's version of the immuneACCESS table is confined to in-frame rearrangements and falls short of the full clone set. An unresolved V gene accounts for under half of the shortfall where checked; the remainder is of unknown origin. The sample table records 70,000 to 95,000 clones; 88% of these occur just once. The ten largest make up 4.1% of the sample. V ends up 5 bases short and J 6 bases short, with an unmatched junction base count of 7. CDR1 and CDR2, looked up from the germline V gene (reference sequence), are SEHNR and FQNEAQ. Inclusive of the bounding cysteine and phenylalanine, the CDR3 is 15 residues long. The entry retains the CDR3 DNA only, 45 bases that are in frame from base 1. Comments on this clone: It has no known antigen specificity. No base quality information exists; no much larger clone differs at one position.

The trial excluded patients who had a history of autoimmune disease or who were on systemic immunosuppression. Peripheral blood for TCR sequencing was drawn from every dose cohort at baseline, at cycle 4 day 1 and at cycle 7 day 1. The samples were drawn from a first-in-human, open-label, multicenter phase I dose-escalation trial of ivuxolimab. Adults with locally advanced or metastatic head and neck squamous cell, hepatocellular, melanoma or renal cell carcinoma were enrolled in the trial. Before TCR sequencing, CD4+ T cells and CD8+ T cells from peripheral blood were sorted into separate populations.

The sequence came from an adult with an advanced solid tumor such as melanoma, head and neck, liver or kidney cancer. The chain joins TRBV7-9 to TRBJ1-4; 9 middle bases align to TRBD1. Sequenced here: CD4+ or CD8+ T cells sorted from blood, sampled in a trial of the OX40 agonist ivuxolimab. The sequence in DNA is TGTGCCAGCAGCAAACCGGACAGGGGCGATGAAAAACTGTTTTTT. Translated, this gives CASSKPDRGDEKLFF.